This T cell receptor beta chain was captured by sequencing in a study of blood T cell repertoires in COVID-19. Study-wide context: From the United States, Italy and Spain came samples of acute and convalescent COVID-19. From T cells, B-cell-depleted T cells, or PBMCs came the material, which was cDNA or gDNA.

The germline gives CDR1 SGHVS, CDR2 FQNEAQ. CDR3 length equals 15 residues. Trimming took off 2 bases at V and 0 bases at J, with 10 bases between the two ends. Study processing details: Using reference gene primer amplification, nucleated cell counts were estimated. Profiled with immunoSEQ multiplex PCR; TCRdb holds only in-frame clones, not every one. V, J and clone size reflect that table, while D and trimming were determined from the DNA. The profile shows 200,000 to 250,000 clones, about 90% of them singletons. Sequencing was done on a sample of peripheral blood. The V and J genes are TRBV7-8 and TRBJ1-1; unclear D gene. This sequence originates from a woman aged 25-40 years who had recovered from COVID-19. The DNA for the CDR3 is TGTGCCAGCAGCTTATTAAATCCCCTGAACACTGAAGCTTTCTTT. This encodes CASSLLNPLNTEAFF. Complete variable domain (other parts from reference TRBV7-8 and TRBJ1-1): GAGVSQSPRYKVAKRGQDVALRCDPISGHVSLFWYQQALGQGPEFLTYFQNEAQLDKSGLPSDRFFAERPEGSVSTLKIQRTQQEDSAVYLCASSLLNPLNTEAFFGQGTRLTVV.